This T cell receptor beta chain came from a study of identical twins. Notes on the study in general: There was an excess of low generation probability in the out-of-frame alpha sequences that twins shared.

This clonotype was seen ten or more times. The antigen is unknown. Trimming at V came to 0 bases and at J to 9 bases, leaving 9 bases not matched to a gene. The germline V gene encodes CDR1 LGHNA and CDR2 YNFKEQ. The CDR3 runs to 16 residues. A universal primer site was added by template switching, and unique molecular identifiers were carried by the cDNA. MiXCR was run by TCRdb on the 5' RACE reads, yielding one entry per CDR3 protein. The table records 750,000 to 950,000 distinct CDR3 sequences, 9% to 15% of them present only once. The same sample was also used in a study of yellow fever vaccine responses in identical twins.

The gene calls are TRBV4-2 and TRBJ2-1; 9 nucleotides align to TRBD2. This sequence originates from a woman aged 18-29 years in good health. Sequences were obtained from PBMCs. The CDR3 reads CASSQDLVAGVIEQFF. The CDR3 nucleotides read TGTGCCAGCAGCCAAGATCTGGTAGCGGGGGTTATTGAGCAGTTCTTC.